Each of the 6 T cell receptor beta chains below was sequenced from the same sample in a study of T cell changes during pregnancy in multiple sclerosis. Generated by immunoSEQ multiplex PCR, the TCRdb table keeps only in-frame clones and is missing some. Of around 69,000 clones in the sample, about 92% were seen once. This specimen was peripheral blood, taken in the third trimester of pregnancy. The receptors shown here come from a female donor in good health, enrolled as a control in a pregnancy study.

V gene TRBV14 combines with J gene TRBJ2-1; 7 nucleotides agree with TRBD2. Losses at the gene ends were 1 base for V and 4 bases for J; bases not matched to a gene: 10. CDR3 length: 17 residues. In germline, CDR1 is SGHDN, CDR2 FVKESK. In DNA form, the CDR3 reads TGTGCCAGCAGCCAAGCCCTAGCGGTGGAATTTTACAATGAGCAGTTCTTC. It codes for CASSQALAVEFYNEQFF. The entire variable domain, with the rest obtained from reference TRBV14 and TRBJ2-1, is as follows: EAGVTQFPSHSVIEKGQTVTLRCDPISGHDNLYWYRRVMGKEIKFLLHFVKESKQDESGMPNNRFLAERTGGTYSTLKVQPAELEDSGVYFCASSQALAVEFYNEQFFGPGTRLTVL.

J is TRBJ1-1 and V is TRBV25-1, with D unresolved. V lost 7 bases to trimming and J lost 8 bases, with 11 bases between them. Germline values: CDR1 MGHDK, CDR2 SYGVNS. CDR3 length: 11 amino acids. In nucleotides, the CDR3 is TGTGCCAGCATAAGGGAGATGGAAGCTTTCTTT. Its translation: CASIREMEAFF. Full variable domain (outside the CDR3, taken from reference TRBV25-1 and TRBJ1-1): EADIYQTPRYLVIGTGKKITLECSQTMGHDKMYWYQQDPGMELHLIHYSYGVNSTEKGDLSSESTVSRIRTEHFPLTLESARPSHTSQYLCASIREMEAFFGQGTRLTVV.

CDR3 sequence: CASWREKLFF. The CDR3 DNA is TGCGCCAGCTGGAGGGAAAAACTGTTTTTT. V is TRBV10-1 and J is TRBJ1-4; the D is unclear. The CDR3 loop spans 10 amino acids. The germline gives CDR1 WNHNN, CDR2 SYGVQD (reference sequence). Trimming took off 8 bases at V and 8 bases at J, with 6 bases between the two ends.

Here the CDR3 reads CSVVPGSGNTIYF. The CDR3 DNA sequence: TGCAGCGTGGTACCCGGCTCTGGAAACACCATATATTTT. The chain employs TRBV29-1 and TRBJ1-3, with D hard to call. Per germline, CDR1 SQVTM and CDR2 ANQGSEA. The germline V and J ends were trimmed by 6 bases and 0 bases, with 9 bases remaining between them. The CDR3 is 13 residues long.

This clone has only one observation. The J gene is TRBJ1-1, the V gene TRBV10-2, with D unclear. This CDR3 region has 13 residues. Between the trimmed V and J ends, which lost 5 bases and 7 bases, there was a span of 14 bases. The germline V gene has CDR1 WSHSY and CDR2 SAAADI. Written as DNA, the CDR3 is TGCGCCAGCAGTCGATCTCCCCCTAATGAAGCTTTCTTT. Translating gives CASSRSPPNEAFF.

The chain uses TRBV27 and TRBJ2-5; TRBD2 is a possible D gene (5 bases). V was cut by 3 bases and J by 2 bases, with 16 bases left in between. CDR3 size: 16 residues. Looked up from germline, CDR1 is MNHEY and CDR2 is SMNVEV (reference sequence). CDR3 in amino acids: CASSLRWGVTQETQYF. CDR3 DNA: TGTGCCAGCAGTTTGAGGTGGGGAGTTACTCAAGAGACCCAGTACTTC.